A selection of T cell receptor beta chains follows, all from one sample in a study of cytomegalovirus exposure and HLA in healthy donors. The table came from immunoSEQ multiplex PCR; TCRdb's copy has only in-frame clones and leaves some out. The sample lists about 200,000 clones; roughly four fifths were seen once. Material: PBMCs. All receptors come from a man aged 30 to 45 in good health and CMV-seronegative. Both conserved end residues are part of each CDR3. D genes are given only for firm matches. The size field is filled for only some rows; it gives once, few, many or a size class.

j_gene	len	abundance	d_gene	v_gene	CDR3nt	CDR3aa
TRBJ2-7	17	NA	TRBD1	TRBV5-1	TGCGCCAGCAGCGAGGACAGGGGGCGCTCTAGATTCTACGAGCAGTACTTC	CASSEDRGRSRFYEQYF
TRBJ1-1	16	NA	NA	TRBV7-9	TGTGCCAGCAGCTTGCCGGGGGACCGTACGAACACTGAAGCTTTCTTT	CASSLPGDRTNTEAFF
TRBJ2-1	13	NA	TRBD1	TRBV7-9	TGTGCTATTTCCGGGACAGGGAGGAATGAGCAGTTCTTC	CAISGTGRNEQFF
TRBJ2-3	16	NA	TRBD1	TRBV6-4	TGTGCCAGCAGTCGCTTCCGGGACAGAGGCACAGATACGCAGTATTTT	CASSRFRDRGTDTQYF
TRBJ1-2	15	NA	TRBD1	TRBV6-5	TGTGCCAGCAAAACCGGGACAGGGGGGGGCTATGGCTACACCTTC	CASKTGTGGGYGYTF
TRBJ2-3	14	NA	TRBD1	TRBV5-4	TGTGCCAGCAGCAAGGGACAGAGCACAGATACGCAGTATTTT	CASSKGQSTDTQYF
TRBJ2-1	15	NA	NA	TRBV4-2	TGTGCCAGCAGCCAGGACTCCGGCTCCTACAATGAGCAGTTCTTC	CASSQDSGSYNEQFF
TRBJ1-3	11	few	NA	TRBV30	TGTGCCTGGAGTGCAGGAAACACCATATATTTT	CAWSAGNTIYF
TRBJ1-5	14	NA	NA	TRBV19	TGTGCCAGTAGTATAAGTGGCGGCAAACAGCCCCAGCATTTT	CASSISGGKQPQHF
TRBJ1-2	11	NA	NA	TRBV29-1	TGCAGCGCGATTGACAGAACCGGCTACACCTTC	CSAIDRTGYTF
TRBJ2-7	15	NA	TRBD2	TRBV5-1	TGCGCCAGCAGCCTCACTAGCGGGACGGCCTACGAGCAGTACTTC	CASSLTSGTAYEQYF
TRBJ2-6	15	few	NA	TRBV5-1	TGCGCCAGCAGCCCCGGGAGCACTGGGGCCAACGTCCTGACTTTC	CASSPGSTGANVLTF
TRBJ2-7	16	NA	TRBD1	TRBV27	TGTGCCAGCAGTTCTACAGGGGGCCGGCCTTCCTACGAGCAGTACTTC	CASSSTGGRPSYEQYF
TRBJ1-4	17	NA	TRBD1	TRBV2	TGTGCCAGCCGCATCAAAGAAGGGGGCGCGACTAATGAAAAACTGTTTTTT	CASRIKEGGATNEKLFF
TRBJ1-1	13	NA	NA	TRBV6-1	TGTGCCAGCAGTTCGCAGGGGAACACTGAAGCTTTCTTT	CASSSQGNTEAFF
TRBJ2-2	14	NA	TRBD2	TRBV29-1	TGCAGCGTTGGTATGGCGGGAGCAATCGGGGAGCTGTTTTTT	CSVGMAGAIGELFF
TRBJ1-6	14	few	NA	TRBV4-2	TGTGCCAGCAGCCTCCAGGGCGACAATTCACCCCTCCACTTT	CASSLQGDNSPLHF
TRBJ1-1	14	NA	NA	TRBV16	TGTGCCAGCAGCCAAGTTCTCGGGAAAACTGAAGCTTTCTTT	CASSQVLGKTEAFF
TRBJ1-1	14	NA	TRBD1	TRBV28	TGTGCCAGCAGTTTGAAAGGGGGCAGCACTGAAGCTTTCTTT	CASSLKGGSTEAFF
TRBJ2-3	16	NA	NA	TRBV7-6	TGTGCCAGCAGCTTAGCCGGACTGAGAGGAACAGATACGCAGTATTTT	CASSLAGLRGTDTQYF
TRBJ2-3	17	NA	NA	TRBV5-4	TGTGCCAGCAGCGCGAATGGCTGGAGCCAGAGCACAGATACGCAGTATTTT	CASSANGWSQSTDTQYF
TRBJ1-2	16	NA	TRBD1	TRBV7-9	TGTGCCAGCACCCCCGGGACAGGCGCCCCCAACTATGGCTACACCTTC	CASTPGTGAPNYGYTF
TRBJ2-3	15	NA	NA	TRBV6-1	TGTGCCAGCAGTGAAGCGGAAACTAGCTCAGATACGCAGTATTTT	CASSEAETSSDTQYF
TRBJ1-1	15	once	TRBD1	TRBV19	TGTGCCAGTAGTGAGGGACCAGGGGGAGGCACTGAAGCTTTCTTT	CASSEGPGGGTEAFF
TRBJ1-5	14	NA	TRBD1	TRBV5-1	TGCGCCAGCAGCTTCGGACAGGGTAATCAGCCCCAGCATTTT	CASSFGQGNQPQHF
TRBJ2-1	17	NA	TRBD2	TRBV5-1	TGCGCCAGCAGCAGGGGGACTAGCGGGATAGCAGGTAATGAGCAGTTCTTC	CASSRGTSGIAGNEQFF
TRBJ2-3	15	NA	NA	TRBV9	TGTGCCAGCAAACCGAGTCCAGGTGGCACAGATACGCAGTATTTT	CASKPSPGGTDTQYF
TRBJ2-2	16	NA	NA	TRBV4-1	TGCGCCAGCAGCCAGAAACTAACGGTGAACACCGGGGAGCTGTTTTTT	CASSQKLTVNTGELFF
TRBJ2-7	12	NA	TRBD1	TRBV6-1	TGTGCCACCTCCGGACAGGCCTACGAGCAGTACTTC	CATSGQAYEQYF
TRBJ2-7	15	NA	TRBD1	TRBV6-5	TGTGCCAGCAGTTACTCGACAGGGGGTTCCTACGAGCAGTACTTC	CASSYSTGGSYEQYF
TRBJ2-7	14	NA	NA	TRBV5-1	TGCGCCAGCAGCCCTTCTCTAGCGCTCGACGAGCAGTACTTC	CASSPSLALDEQYF
TRBJ2-2	17	NA	TRBD1	TRBV19	TGTGCCAGTAGAGATCGGGACAGCCTTTTTGGCACCGGGGAGCTGTTTTTT	CASRDRDSLFGTGELFF
TRBJ2-1	14	once	TRBD2	TRBV7-3	TGTGCCAGCAGCTTAGCGGGAGGAGGGAATGAGCAGTTCTTC	CASSLAGGGNEQFF
TRBJ1-1	13	NA	NA	TRBV10-3	TGTGCCATCAGTGAATCTCTGAACACTGAAGCTTTCTTT	CAISESLNTEAFF
TRBJ2-5	14	NA	NA	TRBV27	TGTGCCAGCAGTTCCCCACTAAGGGGGAAAGGGCAGTACTTC	CASSSPLRGKGQYF
TRBJ2-2	16	NA	NA	TRBV11-2	TGTGCCAGCAGCGCCTCAGGGTTTCTGAACACCGGGGAGCTGTTTTTT	CASSASGFLNTGELFF
TRBJ1-1	14	NA	NA	TRBV5-1	TGCGCCAGCAGCTTGGCCGCAGGGGACACTGAAGCTTTCTTT	CASSLAAGDTEAFF
TRBJ2-3	15	once	TRBD2	TRBV5-1	TGCGCCAGCAGCCTTACTAGCGGAGGTGGGGATACGCAGTATTTT	CASSLTSGGGDTQYF
TRBJ1-1	13	NA	NA	TRBV5-1	TGCGCCAGCAGGCCAACGGGGAACACTGAAGCTTTCTTT	CASRPTGNTEAFF
TRBJ2-7	14	NA	TRBD1	TRBV28	TGTGCCAGCACTCCGATGGACAGGGGACGGGAGCAGTACTTC	CASTPMDRGREQYF
TRBJ2-7	16	NA	TRBD2	TRBV28	TGTGCCAGCAGTCCCCGGGGGGGATTGGATAGAAACGAGCAGTACTTC	CASSPRGGLDRNEQYF
TRBJ2-7	16	NA	NA	TRBV2	TGTGCCAGCAGGTTTCGGGACTCCCTTGGGGTCAACGAGCAGTACTTC	CASRFRDSLGVNEQYF
TRBJ1-2	14	NA	NA	TRBV6-6	TGTGCCAGCAGCTATCTCAGGGATAACTATGGCTACACCTTC	CASSYLRDNYGYTF
TRBJ2-7	15	NA	NA	TRBV6-6	TGTGCCAGCAGTTACCCGGGGGACAGTGCCTACGAGCAGTACTTC	CASSYPGDSAYEQYF
TRBJ1-5	15	NA	NA	TRBV27	TGTGCCAGCAGTTACCGCAGGGGTAGCAATCAGCCCCAGCATTTT	CASSYRRGSNQPQHF